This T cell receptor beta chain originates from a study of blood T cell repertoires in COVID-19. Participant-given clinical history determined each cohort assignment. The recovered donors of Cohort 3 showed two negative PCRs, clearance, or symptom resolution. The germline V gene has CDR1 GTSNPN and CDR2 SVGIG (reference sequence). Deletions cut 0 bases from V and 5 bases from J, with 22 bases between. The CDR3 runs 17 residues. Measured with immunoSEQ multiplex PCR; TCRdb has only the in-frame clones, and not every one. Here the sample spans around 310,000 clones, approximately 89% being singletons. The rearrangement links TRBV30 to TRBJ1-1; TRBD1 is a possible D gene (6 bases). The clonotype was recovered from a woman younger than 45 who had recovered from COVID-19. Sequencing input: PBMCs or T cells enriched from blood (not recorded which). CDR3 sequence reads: CAWSVPSVRGENTEAFF. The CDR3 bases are TGTGCCTGGAGTGTACCTTCGGTCAGGGGTGAAAATACTGAAGCTTTCTTT.